The next 2 T cell receptor beta chains were all read from a single sample in a study of regulatory T cells in long-lasting Graves disease. Indicated time point: newly diagnosed GD, antithyroid drugs for less than 3 months. Scientists built the TCR library using RNA that was extracted from PBMCs. To make TCR beta libraries, researchers used iRepertoire HTBI primers and Arm-PCR of CDR3 regions. TCRdb passed the multiplex PCR reads through MiXCR, listing each CDR3 protein once. The sample records fewer than 650,000 distinct CDR3 sequences, around 16% being singletons. Another study also made use of these data, one on T cells in Graves' hyperthyroidism and ophthalmopathy.

The specimen comprised peripheral blood mononuclear cells (PBMCs), sampled at new diagnosis, from a patient treated with antithyroid drugs. The receptors were sampled from a man aged 18 to 29 with Graves disease.

This clonotype has just a few counts. This sequence joins TRBV3-1 and TRBJ2-1; 11 bases fit TRBD2. Losses at the gene ends were 6 bases for V and 3 bases for J; bases not matched to a gene: 7. CDR3 length equals 16 residues. Germline CDR1 and CDR2: LGHDT and YNNKEL (reference sequence). The CDR3 DNA sequence: TGTGCCAGCAGTGATACTAGCGGGAGAATCTACAATGAGCAGTTCTTC. Its translation is CASSDTSGRIYNEQFF.

This clonotype was found many times. This chain links TRBV7-8 with TRBJ2-1, with TRBD2 identical over 10 bases. The CDR3 is 19 residues long. The V and J ends lost 7 bases and 3 bases, in that order; junction bases with no gene match: 18. The germline V gene encodes CDR1 SGHVS and CDR2 FQNEAQ. The CDR3 DNA reads TGTGCCAGCATTACGGTGGGGACGGCTAGCGGGAGATACTACAATGAGCAGTTCTTC. Translating it yields CASITVGTASGRYYNEQFF.